The present TCR beta chain was sequenced within a study of blood T cell repertoires in COVID-19. Across the whole study: The United States, Italy and Spain provided the acute and convalescent COVID-19 samples.

In the source study's methods: Estimates of nucleated cell counts were drawn from the amplification of reference gene primers. Generated by immunoSEQ multiplex PCR, the TCRdb table keeps only in-frame clones and is missing some. V and J calls and clone size are as listed in that table; D and trimming were resolved from the DNA. In the table there are roughly 120,000 clones, 70% to 85% of which are singletons. The CDR3 spans 13 residues. Trimming removed 8 bases from V and 6 bases from J, with 16 bases in between. This rearrangement joins TRBV12-3 or TRBV12-4 to TRBJ1-1, with a tentative D call TRBD1 (5 bases). Sequences were obtained from peripheral blood. The sequence was obtained from a man aged 70 or older with active or convalescent COVID-19. For the CDR3, the DNA is TGTGCCAGCGGCCTTTGGGGCCTCTCTGAAGCTTTCTTT. Translation: CASGLWGLSEAFF.